The next 16 T cell receptor beta chains were all read from a single sample in a study of T-cell memory formation after mild COVID-19. TCRdb reprocessed the 5' RACE reads via MiXCR and lists one record per CDR3 protein. Found here are around 83,000 distinct CDR3 sequences, approximately 25% of them singletons; the top ten hold under 50%. What was sequenced was PBMCs or a T cell subset sorted from them (not recorded which). Receptors originate from a man aged 18 to 30 who had mild COVID-19 (a few samples of this study predate the infection). Cell type and time point are not known.

Only a few counts were recorded for this clonotype. The chain links TRBV30 to TRBJ2-1; 7 bases are shared with TRBD1. Losses at the gene ends were 3 bases for V and 6 bases for J; bases not matched to a gene: 8. The germline gives CDR1 GTSNPN, CDR2 SVGIG (reference sequence). The CDR3 has 14 amino acids. CDR3 residues: CAWRDGTVVNEQFF. CDR3 sequence (DNA): TGTGCCTGGAGGGACGGGACAGTCGTCAATGAGCAGTTCTTC.

The table lists this clonotype with many counts. This chain uses TRBV4-1 with TRBJ2-2; 10 bases fit TRBD2. The CDR3 loop spans 17 amino acids. Losses at the gene ends were 4 bases for V and 6 bases for J; bases not matched to a gene: 11. The germline gives CDR1 MGHRA, CDR2 YSYEKL. CDR3 sequence: CASSLSGRLAGAGELFF. In DNA, the CDR3 is TGCGCCAGCAGCCTATCAGGGCGCCTAGCGGGAGCCGGGGAGCTGTTTTTT.

The rearrangement uses TRBV12-3 or TRBV12-4 and TRBJ1-5; unclear D gene. Trimming stripped 7 bases from V and 1 base from J, with 17 bases between. The CDR3 loop spans 16 amino acids. DNA of the CDR3: TGTGCCAGCACCCTGGGTGGGCATCCCAGCAATCAGCCCCAGCATTTT. It specifies CASTLGGHPSNQPQHF.

This clonotype was seen repeatedly, ten times or more. V gene TRBV7-6 combines with J gene TRBJ2-7, with 7 nucleotides matching TRBD1. The CDR3 is 15 residues long. Unmatched junction bases numbered 7, after V lost 1 base and J lost 4 bases. Germline V gene data show CDR1 as SGHVS and CDR2 as FNYEAQ. CDR3 residues: CASSLEQGVRYEQYF. For the CDR3, the DNA is TGTGCCAGCAGCTTAGAGCAGGGGGTGAGGTACGAGCAGTACTTC.

This clonotype was observed a few times. J is TRBJ2-7 and V is TRBV27, with D uncertain. There are 13 residues in the CDR3. Germline CDR1 and CDR2: MNHEY and SMNVEV (reference sequence). Trimming took off 3 bases at V and 3 bases at J, with 9 bases between the two ends. CDR3 nucleotides: TGTGCCAGCAGTTTGCCAGGACGCTACGAGCAGTACTTC. Translation gives CASSLPGRYEQYF.

This clonotype has a handful of counts. DNA of the CDR3: TGTGCCAGCAGCTTAGTGGGTGCCCGACCCGCCGGGGAGCTGTTTTTT. It codes for CASSLVGARPAGELFF. The J gene is TRBJ2-2, the V gene TRBV7-2; D is unclear. Germline assignment: CDR1 SGHTA and CDR2 FQGNSA. Trimming stripped 1 base from V and 6 bases from J, with 15 bases between. The CDR3 is 16 residues long.

V gene TRBV7-9 combines with J gene TRBJ1-1; no definite D call. V was clipped by 5 bases and J by 8 bases, with 12 bases between them. Germline V gene data show CDR1 as SEHNR and CDR2 as FQNEAQ (reference sequence). CDR3 length: 12 residues. The DNA of the CDR3 is TGTGCCAGCAGCCCGGACGGTTTAGAAGCTTTCTTT. It encodes CASSPDGLEAFF.

The chain carries TRBV5-6 and TRBJ2-1; 11 bases are shared with TRBD2. V trimming: 1 base; J trimming: 15 bases; junction bases outside the gene matches: 12. Germline V gives CDR1 SGHDT, CDR2 YYEEEE. This CDR3 is 15 amino acids long. The CDR3 protein is CASSLWEDRLAGWFF. The DNA for the CDR3 is TGTGCCAGCAGCTTGTGGGAGGATAGACTAGCGGGGTGGTTCTTC.

The rearrangement uses TRBV10-3 and TRBJ1-1; D is ambiguous. The CDR3 is made up of 12 amino acids. Germline assignment: CDR1 ENHRY and CDR2 SYGVKD. The ends were cut back, 5 bases at V and 1 base at J, with 5 bases in the middle. Here the CDR3 DNA reads TGTGCCATCAGTATGGGGAACACTGAAGCTTTCTTT. Encoded protein: CAISMGNTEAFF.

The V and J genes are TRBV20-1 and TRBJ1-5; unclear D gene. The CDR3 totals 12 residues. The V gene's germline CDR1 is DFQATT and CDR2 SNEGSKA (reference sequence). V shed 5 bases and J shed 3 bases, with 8 bases lying between them. CDR3 region: CSAPVPNQPQHF. For the CDR3, the DNA is TGCAGTGCTCCCGTCCCCAATCAGCCCCAGCATTTT.

This clonotype was recorded once. The rearrangement links TRBV7-8 to TRBJ2-7; D possibly matches TRBD1 or TRBD2 (5 bases each). The V end was cut by 6 bases, the J end by 2 bases, with 11 bases between. CDR1 is SGHVS and CDR2 is FQNEAQ in the germline V gene. The CDR3 is 13 amino acids. CDR3 sequence reads: CASSSGPPYEQYF. The CDR3 DNA reads as TGTGCCAGCAGTTCGGGACCCCCCTACGAGCAGTACTTC.

The chain carries TRBV7-9 and TRBJ1-1, with 7 bases lining up with TRBD1. This CDR3 comprises 15 residues. Germline CDR1 is SEHNR and CDR2 is FQNEAQ (reference sequence). After removal of 5 bases from V and 0 bases from J, the junction contained 6 bases not matched to a gene. CDR3 protein: CASSPRQGMNTEAFF. The CDR3 DNA reads TGTGCCAGCAGCCCGCGACAGGGAATGAACACTGAAGCTTTCTTT.

This clonotype was detected only a few times. V usage is TRBV5-1 and J usage is TRBJ1-3; D gene uncertain. V was cut by 3 bases and J by 1 base, with 11 bases left in between. The length of the CDR3 is 15 residues. Germline CDR1 reads SGHRS; CDR2 reads YFSETQ. The CDR3 here is CASSWRSGSGNTIYF. DNA for the CDR3: TGCGCCAGCAGCTGGAGGAGCGGATCTGGAAACACCATATATTTT. Full variable domain (outside the CDR3, taken from reference TRBV5-1 and TRBJ1-3): KAGVTQTPRYLIKTRGQQVTLSCSPISGHRSVSWYQQTPGQGLQFLFEYFSETQRNKGNFPGRFSGRQFSNSRSEMNVSTLELGDSALYLCASSWRSGSGNTIYFGEGSWLTVV.

The genes are TRBV2 and TRBJ1-5, with D perhaps TRBD1 (6 bases). The CDR3 spans 16 residues. Deletions cut 3 bases from V and 0 bases from J, with 12 bases between. CDR1 is SNHLY, CDR2 FYNNEI, per germline. CDR3 in DNA: TGTGCCAGCAGTGAGTGGGGGCCGTATAGCAATCAGCCCCAGCATTTT. Its protein product is CASSEWGPYSNQPQHF.

This clonotype was detected many times. The CDR3 nucleotides read TGTGCCAGCAGTTATAGCAGCTCTGGGGCCAACGTCCTGACTTTC. Translated, it gives CASSYSSSGANVLTF. This sequence joins TRBV6-2 or TRBV6-3 and TRBJ2-6; no firm D call. Trimming cost V 3 bases and J 0 bases, with 6 bases left between them. The CDR3 contains 15 residues. Germline CDR1 reads MNHEY; CDR2 reads SVGEGT.

The sample holds a few counts of this clonotype. This chain uses TRBV5-1 with TRBJ2-3, with 8 bases fitting TRBD2. The CDR3 length is 18 residues. Germline CDR1 is SGHRS and CDR2 is YFSETQ. J gave up 4 bases and V 0 bases, and 13 bases lay outside the gene matches. As DNA, the CDR3 is TGCGCCAGCAGCTTGGCCTGGGCCGGCGGGGGGATCGCAGATACGCAGTATTTT. It specifies CASSLAWAGGGIADTQYF.